The 12 T cell receptor beta chains reported below all come from one sample, sequenced in a study of blood T cell repertoires in COVID-19. Generated by immunoSEQ multiplex PCR, the TCRdb table keeps only in-frame clones and is missing some. The repertoire has a few hundred thousand clones, around 80% of them found once; the top ten carry approximately 3.2%. The sample taken for sequencing was peripheral blood. The receptors derive from a woman aged 18 to 35 with acute or convalescent COVID-19.

This rearrangement joins TRBV6-5 to TRBJ2-7, with TRBD2 as a possible D gene (6 bases). This CDR3 has 13 residues. Germline V lookup: CDR1 MNHEY, CDR2 SVGAGI. V gave up 7 bases and J gave up 4 bases, with 14 bases separating them. The CDR3, as DNA: TGTGCCAGCAACTCCGTAGGGACTTACGAGCAGTACTTC. It translates to CASNSVGTYEQYF.

This clone was picked up a small number of times. The chain uses TRBV10-2 and TRBJ2-7; 11 nucleotides align to TRBD1. CDR1 WSHSY and CDR2 SAAADI come from the germline V gene. Trimming cost V 8 bases and J 3 bases; bases outside gene matches: 6. The CDR3 extends over 14 amino acids. DNA for the CDR3: TGCGCCAGCGGAACCGGGACAGGGGGCTACGAGCAGTACTTC. Translation gives CASGTGTGGYEQYF.

This clone appeared a single time. CDR3 region: CASGTGSQPQHF. As DNA, the CDR3 is TGTGCCAGCGGGACAGGGAGTCAGCCCCAGCATTTT. The chain uses TRBV2 and TRBJ1-5, with 9 bases fitting TRBD1. The CDR3 is 12 residues long. V dropped 8 bases and J dropped 6; count of bases not matched to a gene: 2. Germline CDR1 reads SNHLY; CDR2 reads FYNNEI.

V usage is TRBV2 and J usage is TRBJ1-5; D ambiguous. Trimming stripped 6 bases from V and 1 base from J, with 22 bases between. CDR3 size: 18 residues. Germline V CDR1 and CDR2: SNHLY, FYNNEI. The chain's CDR3 is CASRDPKQWPLSNQPQHF. CDR3 DNA sequence: TGTGCCAGCAGGGATCCAAAACAGTGGCCTTTGAGCAATCAGCCCCAGCATTTT.

This clone was observed a handful of times. This chain links TRBV30 with TRBJ1-5; TRBD1 is a possible D gene (6 bases). This CDR3 is 13 amino acids long. Germline assignment: CDR1 GTSNPN and CDR2 SVGIG (reference sequence). The ends were cut back, 1 base at V and 7 bases at J, with 11 bases in the middle. The DNA for the CDR3 is TGTGCCTGGAGTGAAGGGGGAGGGCAGCCCCAGCATTTT. This codes for CAWSEGGGQPQHF.

This clone came up a few times. The CDR3 loop is CASSERSRATGYTF. CDR3 DNA sequence: TGTGCCAGCAGTGAAAGGAGCAGGGCAACCGGCTACACCTTC. This sequence joins TRBV2 and TRBJ1-2; tentative D call: TRBD1 (5 bases). Trimming took off 2 bases at V and 8 bases at J, with 15 bases between the two ends. The CDR3 runs 14 residues. Germline V gene data show CDR1 as SNHLY and CDR2 as FYNNEI.

This clone was counted once. The chain links TRBV6-5 to TRBJ2-2; 10 bases are a match to TRBD2. This CDR3 has 15 residues. The V gene end was trimmed by 4 bases and the J gene end by 5 bases; junction bases not matched to a gene: 4. Germline lookup yields CDR1 MNHEY and CDR2 SVGAGI. CDR3 bases: TGTGCCAGCAGTTTACTAGCGGGACTTACCGGGGAGCTGTTTTTT. This codes for CASSLLAGLTGELFF.

The chain has TRBV6-6 and TRBJ2-1; no definite D call. The germline V and J ends were trimmed by 7 bases and 6 bases, with 22 bases remaining between them. This CDR3 contains 16 residues. The germline V gene encodes CDR1 MNHNY and CDR2 SVGAGI (reference sequence). The CDR3 protein is CASTPFTTQSVNEQFF. In DNA, the CDR3 is TGTGCCAGCACCCCCTTTACTACCCAGTCGGTCAATGAGCAGTTCTTC.

The V gene is TRBV29-1, the J gene TRBJ1-2, with D unresolved. The germline V gene encodes CDR1 SQVTM and CDR2 ANQGSEA. V was trimmed by 2 bases and J by 3 bases, leaving 7 bases between them. This CDR3 is 12 amino acids long. CDR3 sequence: CSVEHGDYGYTF. The CDR3 DNA reads as TGCAGCGTTGAACACGGAGACTATGGCTACACCTTC.

This rearrangement joins TRBV5-1 to TRBJ2-3; D gene uncertain. The CDR3 has 11 amino acids. CDR1 is SGHRS, CDR2 YFSETQ, per germline. Trimming cost V 4 bases and J 6 bases, with 6 bases left between them. CDR3 bases: TGCGCCAGCAGCCTATCGGATACGCAGTATTTT. It specifies CASSLSDTQYF.

This clone appeared once. This chain joins TRBV27 and TRBJ2-7, with D hard to call. Looked up from germline, CDR1 is MNHEY and CDR2 is SMNVEV (reference sequence). This CDR3 has 12 residues. V was shortened by 6 bases and J by 7 bases, with 13 bases between the two germline ends. The CDR3 loop reads CASSPLPGEQYF. For the CDR3, the DNA is TGTGCCAGCAGCCCCCTCCCGGGTGAGCAGTACTTC.

This clone appeared a few times. This chain links TRBV30 with TRBJ1-2, with D tentatively TRBD1 (5 bases). Trimming shortened V by 1 base and J by 5 bases, and 5 bases separated the two germline ends. The CDR3 spans 11 residues. Germline V gene data show CDR1 as GTSNPN and CDR2 as SVGIG (reference sequence). Written as DNA, the CDR3 is TGTGCCTGGAGTGGACAGTATGGCTACACCTTC. This codes for CAWSGQYGYTF. The variable domain in full, with the rest retrieved from reference TRBV30 and TRBJ1-2, is SQTIHQWPATLVQPVGSPLSLECTVEGTSNPNLYWYRQAAGRGLQLLFYSVGIGQISSEVPQNLSASRPQDRQFILSSKKLLLSDSGFYLCAWSGQYGYTFGSGTRLTVV.